The clone carrying this TCR beta chain was seen a few times. The sample originates from a study of T cells after yellow fever vaccination. MiXCR was run by TCRdb on the 5' RACE reads, yielding one entry per CDR3 protein. The table records some 600,000 distinct CDR3 sequences, roughly 17% of them present only once. Germline V lookup: CDR1 SGHAT, CDR2 FQNNGV. V dropped 6 bases and J dropped 4 bases, with 15 bases sitting between them. The CDR3 contains 14 residues. The receptor was isolated from a man in his late teens or twenties who received the YFV17D yellow fever vaccine. The sequences come from PBMCs, collected less than 6 days after the first yellow fever vaccination. The genes are TRBV11-2 and TRBJ1-2; perhaps TRBD1 as D (5 bases). The CDR3 here is CASRPSDTFYGYTF. CDR3 coding DNA: TGTGCCAGCAGGCCCTCGGACACTTTCTATGGCTACACCTTC.